This note documents a single TCR beta chain sequence. This receptor's antigen is unknown. No base quality information exists; no much larger clone differs at one position. This entry is derived from a study of T cell responses to AZD1222 COVID-19 vaccine (dated by TCRdb to about 2021). Regarding the complete study: AZD1222 recipients whose second dose came at about 4 weeks and those whose second dose came at about 12 weeks were combined into one group, since spike-specific TCR depth and breadth did not differ between the two schedules. A total of 233 trial participants underwent TCR sequencing, of whom nearly 210 had received two doses of AZD1222 and about 25 had received two doses of the MenACWY control vaccine. Enrollment into the trials was organized by age into subgroups of 18-55, 56-69 and 70-plus years, and those subgroups contained approximately 150, 30 and 60 TCR-sequenced participants, respectively. Paper-wide results and their limitations: Most participants were white British and females outnumbered males, and the authors suggested that clonal diversity may have been underestimated. No day 14 peak-response samples were available, so repertoires were characterized only after the peak T cell response. In the small 56-69-year group, the increase in depth fell short of significance, most likely because of low power. Conclusions about previously exposed vaccinees were limited because only a handful of AZD1222 recipients were SARS-CoV-2 seropositive at baseline. The whole spike protein was spanned by vaccine-associated CD4 TCRs, and dominant responses were seen in regions 160-218 and 743-854. Nearly half of unique spike-specific TCRs reportedly recognized epitopes outside regions mutated in the B.1.351 and B.1.1.7 variants. A significant rise in spike-specific TCR breadth and depth was observed after two AZD1222 doses relative to day 0 and relative to MenACWY recipients.

Taken with the paper, the label for time point translates to: baseline before first vaccination. Samples from vaccinated people were obtained from the UK trials COV001 and COV002, which included a single-blind randomized controlled phase 2/3 trial of AZD1222 (ChAdOx1 nCoV-19) in healthy adults. For TCRbeta chain sequencing, PBMC samples were collected from trial participants at day 0 and at day 28 after the second dose. The germline V gene sets CDR1 to SGHTA and CDR2 to FQGNSA. From the cysteine through the phenylalanine, the CDR3 covers 15 amino acids. This entry keeps only the CDR3 DNA: 45 bases, framed from base 1. V and J lose 1 base and 1 base, and a span of 8 bases separates them. The CDR3 regions of human TCRbeta chains were analyzed by immunosequencing. Per the original workflow: Repertoire TCRs were checked for matches against a reference library of SARS-CoV-2-specific TCRs that had been generated using the MIRA antigen-specificity platform. Breadth was defined as the fraction of unique TCRs that were SARS-CoV-2-associated, and depth was defined as the fraction of total T cells that were SARS-CoV-2-associated. Each spike-specific TCR was assigned to its reactive spike region and to a CD4 or CD8 class using the MIRA data. Log10-transformed breadth and depth values were compared by one-way ANOVA with Sidak's multiple comparisons tests. Held by TCRdb, this immuneACCESS table contains in-frame sequences only and omits some clones. Under half of the omission traces to an unresolved V gene where checked; the cause of the rest is unknown. That table supplies the V and J calls and clone size; D and trimming were determined from the DNA. The sample includes about 140,000 clones, with approximately 90% observed a single time. The ten largest clones take up around 3.8% of the sample.

In this chain, TRBV7-2 is recombined with TRBJ1-5, with TRBD1 perhaps the D gene, on 6 matching bases. The specimen comprised peripheral blood, sampled on day 0 of AZD1222 vaccination. The TCR comes from an adult in good health. The base sequence is TGTGCCAGCAGCTTAGAGGGGGGGAGCAATCAGCCCCAGCATTTT. This translates into CASSLEGGSNQPQHF.